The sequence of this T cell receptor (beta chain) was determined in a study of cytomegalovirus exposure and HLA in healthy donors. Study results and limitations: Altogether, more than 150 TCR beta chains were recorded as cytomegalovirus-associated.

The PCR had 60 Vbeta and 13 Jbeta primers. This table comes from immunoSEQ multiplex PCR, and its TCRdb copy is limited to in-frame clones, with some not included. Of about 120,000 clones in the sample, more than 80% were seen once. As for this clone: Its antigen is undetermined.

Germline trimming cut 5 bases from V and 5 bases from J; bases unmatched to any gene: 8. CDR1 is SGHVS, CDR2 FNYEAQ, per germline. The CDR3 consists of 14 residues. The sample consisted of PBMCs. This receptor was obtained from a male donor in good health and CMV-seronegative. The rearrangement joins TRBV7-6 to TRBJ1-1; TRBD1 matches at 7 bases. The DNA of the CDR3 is TGTGCCAGCAGCCCGGACAGGCGATTGACTGAAGCTTTCTTT. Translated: CASSPDRRLTEAFF.